The 21 T cell receptor beta chains listed next were all sequenced from one sample in a study of shared clonotypes between healthy human individuals (dated by TCRdb to about 2020). Libraries were built with the immunoSEQ multiplex PCR assay. TCRdb limited this immuneACCESS table to in-frame rearrangements with V and J called. A share of clones is missing; checked studies link under half to unresolved V genes, and the rest is unexplained. For this sample the table gives approximately 2,200,000 clones, of which 90% to 95% were detected only once. The ten largest clonotypes hold more than 1.5% of the sample. CD8 naive samples were obtained by positive selection for CCR7 among CD45RO-negative cells, yielding a CD45RA+CCR7+ population from which TemRA cells were excluded. Sample: naive CD8+ T cells from PBMCs. This specimen's cell subset or site label, per the study, means: CD45RA+CCR7+. These receptors all stem from a man aged 18 to 30 in good health. Some clones in this sample may be carry-over from other donors' samples.

The V gene is TRBV6-5, the J gene TRBJ1-2; D not certain. V lost 0 bases to trimming and J lost 10 bases, with 12 bases between them. Germline CDR1 is MNHEY and CDR2 is SVGAGI. The CDR3 spans 13 residues. Here the CDR3 DNA reads TGTGCCAGCAGTTACTCGACGAGGAATCACTACACCTTC. It specifies CASSYSTRNHYTF.

The V gene is TRBV20-1, the J gene TRBJ2-7; 8 positions agree with TRBD2. Germline CDR1 is DFQATT and CDR2 is SNEGSKA (reference sequence). CDR3 size: 11 residues. CDR3: CSSGSFYEQYF. The CDR3 coding sequence is TGCAGCAGCGGGAGCTTTTACGAGCAGTACTTC.

J is TRBJ2-3 and V is TRBV9; no clear D. Trimming left V 2 bases short and J 6 bases short, with 7 bases between. The CDR3 spans 12 residues. Germline CDR1 and CDR2: SGDLS and YYNGEE. The CDR3 is CASSVNGDTQYF. The CDR3 nucleotides are TGTGCCAGCAGCGTGAACGGGGATACGCAGTATTTT.

This clone came up once. This CDR3 is also generated by other DNA sequences in the sample. DNA of the CDR3: TGTGCCATCAGGGGACAGGGGCCCTACGAGCAGTACTTC. Its translation is CAIRGQGPYEQYF. The rearrangement uses TRBV10-3 and TRBJ2-7; 10 positions match TRBD1. The germline V gene has CDR1 ENHRY and CDR2 SYGVKD. V lost 6 bases to trimming and J lost 2 bases; unmatched junction nucleotides: 1. This CDR3 is built from 13 residues.

This rearrangement joins TRBV2 to TRBJ2-1, with D perhaps TRBD1 or TRBD2 (5 bases each). V shed 4 bases and J shed 3 bases, with 10 bases lying between them. In germline, CDR1 is SNHLY, CDR2 FYNNEI. This CDR3 region has 14 residues. The CDR3 region is CASSATGLYNEQFF. In nucleotides, the CDR3 is TGTGCCAGCAGTGCTACAGGACTCTACAATGAGCAGTTCTTC. The variable domain in full, completed from reference TRBV2 and TRBJ2-1, reads EPEVTQTPSHQVTQMGQEVILRCVPISNHLYFYWYRQILGQKVEFLVSFYNNEISEKSEIFDDQFSVERPDGSNFTLKIRSTKLEDSAMYFCASSATGLYNEQFFGPGTRLTVL.

The chain combines TRBV5-6 with TRBJ1-3, with 7 bases lining up with TRBD1. Germline CDR1 reads SGHDT; CDR2 reads YYEEEE. Trimming took 3 bases from V and 4 from J; bases not matched to a gene: 4. The CDR3 has 14 amino acids. CDR3 coding DNA: TGTGCCAGCAGCTCCGACAGGGTCGGAAACACCATATATTTT. As protein: CASSSDRVGNTIYF.

Only one count was recorded for this clone. This chain links TRBV7-2 with TRBJ2-1, with a possible D match to TRBD1 (5 bases). The V end lost 7 bases, the J end lost 0 bases, and 16 bases lay between the germline ends. The CDR3 loop spans 16 amino acids. Germline lookup yields CDR1 SGHTA and CDR2 FQGNSA. As DNA, the CDR3 is TGTGCCAGCACCCATTACAGGCGGAGCTCCTACAATGAGCAGTTCTTC. This sequence encodes CASTHYRRSSYNEQFF.

The V gene is TRBV9, the J gene TRBJ2-3; no clear D gene. The V and J ends lost 3 bases and 5 bases respectively, with 10 bases between them. The CDR3 totals 13 residues. CDR1 and CDR2 from the germline V gene are SGDLS and YYNGEE. The CDR3 here is CASSAGPGDTQYF. The CDR3 nucleotides read TGTGCCAGCAGCGCCGGGCCGGGAGATACGCAGTATTTT. Full variable domain (rest looked up from reference TRBV9 and TRBJ2-3): DSGVTQTPKHLITATGQRVTLRCSPRSGDLSVYWYQQSLDQGLQFLIQYYNGEERAKGNILERFSAQQFPDLHSELNLSSLELGDSALYFCASSAGPGDTQYFGPGTRLTVL.

The CDR3 here is CASSYSTSGVQETQYF. The CDR3 nucleotides read TGTGCCAGCAGTTACTCGACTAGCGGGGTCCAAGAGACCCAGTACTTC. The genes are TRBV6-6 and TRBJ2-5, with 11 bases lining up with TRBD2. Trimming took 0 bases from V and 1 from J; bases not matched to a gene: 1. The germline CDR1 and CDR2 sequences are MNHNY and SVGAGI (reference sequence). This CDR3 is built from 16 residues.

Details on this clone: At the DNA level, this CDR3 is encoded by other sequences in the same sample as well. The gene calls are TRBV7-9 and TRBJ1-1; 8 positions agree with TRBD1. CDR1 is SEHNR, CDR2 FQNEAQ, per germline (reference sequence). The V gene end was trimmed by 5 bases and the J gene end by 5 bases; junction bases not matched to a gene: 10. The CDR3 consists of 15 residues. This CDR3 is CASSPRQGRGTEAFF. The CDR3 nucleotides read TGTGCCAGCAGCCCACGACAGGGGCGGGGGACTGAAGCTTTCTTT.

The V and J genes are TRBV13 and TRBJ2-5; 9 bases align to TRBD2. This CDR3 has 17 residues. CDR1 is PRHDT, CDR2 FYEKMQ, per germline (reference sequence). Trimming at V came to 0 bases and at J to 4 bases, leaving 9 bases not matched to a gene. As DNA, the CDR3 is TGTGCCAGCAGCTTAGGCCTAGGCGGGAGGGCCTCAGAGACCCAGTACTTC. It translates to CASSLGLGGRASETQYF.

V and J are TRBV2 and TRBJ1-4; 9 bases map to TRBD1. The J segment lost 7 bases and the V segment lost 6 bases, leaving 6 bases of the junction unmatched. The CDR3 loop spans 14 amino acids. Germline CDR1 and CDR2: SNHLY and FYNNEI. The CDR3 region is CASRVDRGIEKLFF. The CDR3 bases are TGTGCCAGCAGAGTCGACAGGGGGATTGAAAAACTGTTTTTT.

V and J are TRBV29-1 and TRBJ2-7; D uncertain. The CDR3 length is 11 residues. The germline CDR1 and CDR2 sequences are SQVTM and ANQGSEA. Trimming took 7 bases from V and 5 from J, leaving 12 bases between them. The CDR3 DNA sequence: TGCAGCGCCAGTGGGCCGCACGAGCAGTACTTC. It yields the protein CSASGPHEQYF.

The chain carries TRBV19 and TRBJ1-4, with D hard to call. Germline loops: CDR1 LNHDA, CDR2 SQIVND (reference sequence). V was clipped by 7 bases and J by 0 bases, with 6 bases between them. The CDR3 sequence is 13 residues long. The CDR3 region has the DNA TGTGCCAGTAACGGTGCAACTAATGAAAAACTGTTTTTT. This sequence encodes CASNGATNEKLFF.

V is TRBV27 and J is TRBJ2-7, with TRBD2 matching over 10 bases. This CDR3 contains 17 residues. CDR1 MNHEY and CDR2 SMNVEV come from the germline V gene (reference sequence). The V segment lost 0 bases and the J segment 4 bases; nucleotides outside the gene matches: 9. The CDR3: CASSLSGPSGSVYEQYF. In DNA form, the CDR3 reads TGTGCCAGCAGTTTATCTGGCCCTAGCGGGAGTGTGTACGAGCAGTACTTC.

This clone has just one count. The CDR3 here is CASSHRGFGYEQYF. In DNA, the CDR3 is TGTGCCAGCAGCCATCGGGGCTTCGGATACGAGCAGTACTTC. This chain joins TRBV14 and TRBJ2-7; D may be TRBD1 or TRBD2 (5 bases each). V dropped 3 bases and J dropped 4 bases, with 13 bases sitting between them. The CDR3 loop spans 14 amino acids. Germline assignment: CDR1 SGHDN and CDR2 FVKESK.

V usage is TRBV7-2 and J usage is TRBJ2-2, with D possibly being TRBD1 (6 bases). This CDR3 has 19 residues. Germline CDR1 is SGHTA and CDR2 is FQGNSA. Trimming took off 1 base at V and 3 bases at J, with 21 bases between the two ends. DNA for the CDR3: TGTGCCAGCAGCTTAGAAAGGATAAGGGACATCACGCACACCGGGGAGCTGTTTTTT. The encoded protein is CASSLERIRDITHTGELFF.

This clone was recorded once. This chain connects TRBV13 to TRBJ2-7; D possibly corresponds to TRBD2 (6 bases). V dropped 5 bases and J dropped 0 bases, with 11 bases sitting between them. CDR1 and CDR2 from the germline V gene are PRHDT and FYEKMQ (reference sequence). The CDR3 totals 14 residues. The CDR3 sequence: CASSPSGGSYEQYF. The CDR3 nucleotides are TGTGCCAGCAGCCCCTCCGGGGGCTCCTACGAGCAGTACTTC.

The genes are TRBV27 and TRBJ2-6; 7 bases agree with TRBD1. J lost 0 bases, V lost 8 bases, and 4 bases had no gene match. Germline V gene lookup returns CDR1 MNHEY and CDR2 SMNVEV (reference sequence). The CDR3 spans 15 residues. In DNA, the CDR3 is TGTGCCAGCGGACAGGAAACCTCTGGGGCCAACGTCCTGACTTTC. This encodes CASGQETSGANVLTF.

The chain couples TRBV30 to TRBJ1-1; D is uncertain. From germline, CDR1 is GTSNPN and CDR2 SVGIG (reference sequence). This CDR3 comprises 13 residues. V was shortened by 0 bases and J by 3 bases, with 8 bases between the two germline ends. The CDR3 here is CAWSVTGYTEAFF. In DNA form, the CDR3 reads TGTGCCTGGAGTGTAACGGGTTACACTGAAGCTTTCTTT.

The chain links TRBV7-9 to TRBJ2-2, with D possibly being TRBD1 (6 bases). Germline values: CDR1 SEHNR, CDR2 FQNEAQ (reference sequence). V lost 0 bases and J 1 base, leaving 9 bases between the germline ends. The CDR3 covers 16 residues. As DNA, the CDR3 is TGTGCCAGCAGCTTAGCCCCAGGGGAGAACACCGGGGAGCTGTTTTTT. Translated: CASSLAPGENTGELFF.